This TCR beta chain was found in a study of T-cell memory formation after mild COVID-19. Overall study findings and caveats: Certain responding clones were present in pre-infection memory, suggesting participation of cross-reactive memory.

The CDR3 loop spans 15 amino acids. Trimming took off 5 bases at V and 2 bases at J, with 13 bases between the two ends. The sample holds a few counts of this clonotype. Its antigen is as yet unknown. Each CDR3 protein gets one entry after TCRdb re-called the 5' RACE reads with MiXCR. The table shows some 150,000 distinct CDR3 sequences, with 19% occurring only once. Source material: PBMCs or a T cell subset sorted from them (not recorded which). The TCR sequence derives from an adult woman who had mild COVID-19 (a few samples of this study predate the infection). Cell type and time point are not known. J is TRBJ2-1 and V is TRBV12-3 or TRBV12-4; D is perhaps TRBD2 (6 bases). This CDR3 is CASSQTSFAYNEQFF. As DNA, the CDR3 is TGTGCCAGCAGTCAGACTAGTTTCGCCTACAATGAGCAGTTCTTC.